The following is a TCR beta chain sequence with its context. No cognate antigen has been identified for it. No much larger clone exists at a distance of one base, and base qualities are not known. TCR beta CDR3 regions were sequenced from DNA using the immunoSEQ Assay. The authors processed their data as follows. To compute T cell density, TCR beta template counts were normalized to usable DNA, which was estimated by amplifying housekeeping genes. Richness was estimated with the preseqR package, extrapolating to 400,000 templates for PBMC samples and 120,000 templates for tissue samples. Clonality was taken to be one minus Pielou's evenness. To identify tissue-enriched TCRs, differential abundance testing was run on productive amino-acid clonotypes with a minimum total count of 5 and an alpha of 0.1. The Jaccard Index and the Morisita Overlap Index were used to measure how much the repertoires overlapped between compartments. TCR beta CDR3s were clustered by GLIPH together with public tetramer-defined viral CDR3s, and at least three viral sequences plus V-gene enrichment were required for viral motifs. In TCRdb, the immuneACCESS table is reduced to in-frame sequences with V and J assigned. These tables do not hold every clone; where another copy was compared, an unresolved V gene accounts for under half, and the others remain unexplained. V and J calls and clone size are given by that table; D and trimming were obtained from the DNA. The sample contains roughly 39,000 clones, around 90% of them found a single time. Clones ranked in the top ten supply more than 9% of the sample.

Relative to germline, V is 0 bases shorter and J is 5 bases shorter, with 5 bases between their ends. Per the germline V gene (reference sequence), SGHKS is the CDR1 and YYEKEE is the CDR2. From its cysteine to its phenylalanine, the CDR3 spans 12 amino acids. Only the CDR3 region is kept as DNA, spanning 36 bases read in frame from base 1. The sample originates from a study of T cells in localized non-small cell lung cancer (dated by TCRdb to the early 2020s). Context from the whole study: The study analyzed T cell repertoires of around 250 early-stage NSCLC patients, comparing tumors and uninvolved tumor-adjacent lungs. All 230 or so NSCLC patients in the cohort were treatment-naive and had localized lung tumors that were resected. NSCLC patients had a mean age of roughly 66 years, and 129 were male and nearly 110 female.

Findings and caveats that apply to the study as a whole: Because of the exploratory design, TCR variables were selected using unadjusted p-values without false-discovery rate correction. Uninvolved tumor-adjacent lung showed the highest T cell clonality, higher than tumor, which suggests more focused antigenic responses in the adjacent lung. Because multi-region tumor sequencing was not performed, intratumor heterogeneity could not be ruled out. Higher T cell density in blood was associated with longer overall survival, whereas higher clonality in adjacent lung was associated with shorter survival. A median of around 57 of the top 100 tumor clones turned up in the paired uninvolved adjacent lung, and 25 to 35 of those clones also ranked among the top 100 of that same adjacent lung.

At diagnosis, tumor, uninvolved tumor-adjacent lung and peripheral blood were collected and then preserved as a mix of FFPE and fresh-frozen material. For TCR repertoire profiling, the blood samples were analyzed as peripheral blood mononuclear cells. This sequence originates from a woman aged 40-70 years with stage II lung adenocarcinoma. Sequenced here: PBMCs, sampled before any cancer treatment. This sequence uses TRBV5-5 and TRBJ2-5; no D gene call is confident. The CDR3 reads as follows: CASSLAGETQYF. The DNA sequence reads TGTGCCAGCAGCTTGGCCGGGGAGACCCAGTACTTC. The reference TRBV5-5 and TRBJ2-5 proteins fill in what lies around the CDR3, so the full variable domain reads DAGVTQSPTHLIKTRGQQVTLRCSPISGHKSVSWYQQVLGQGPQFIFQYYEKEERGRGNFPDRFSARQFPNYSSELNVNALLLGDSALYLCASSLAGETQYFGPGTRLLVL.